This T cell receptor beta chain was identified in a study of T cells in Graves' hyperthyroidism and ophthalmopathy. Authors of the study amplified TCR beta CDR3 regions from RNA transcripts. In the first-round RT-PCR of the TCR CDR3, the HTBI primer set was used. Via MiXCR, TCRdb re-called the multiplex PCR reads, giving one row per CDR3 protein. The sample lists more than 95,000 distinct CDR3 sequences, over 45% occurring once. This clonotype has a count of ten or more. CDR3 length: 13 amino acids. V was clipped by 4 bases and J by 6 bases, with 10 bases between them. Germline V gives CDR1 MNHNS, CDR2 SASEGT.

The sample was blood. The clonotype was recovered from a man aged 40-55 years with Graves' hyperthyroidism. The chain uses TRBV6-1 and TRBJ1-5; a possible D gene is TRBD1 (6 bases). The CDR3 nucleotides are TGTGCCAGCAGTGCCAGGACAGTTCAGCCCCAGCATTTT. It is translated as CASSARTVQPQHF.